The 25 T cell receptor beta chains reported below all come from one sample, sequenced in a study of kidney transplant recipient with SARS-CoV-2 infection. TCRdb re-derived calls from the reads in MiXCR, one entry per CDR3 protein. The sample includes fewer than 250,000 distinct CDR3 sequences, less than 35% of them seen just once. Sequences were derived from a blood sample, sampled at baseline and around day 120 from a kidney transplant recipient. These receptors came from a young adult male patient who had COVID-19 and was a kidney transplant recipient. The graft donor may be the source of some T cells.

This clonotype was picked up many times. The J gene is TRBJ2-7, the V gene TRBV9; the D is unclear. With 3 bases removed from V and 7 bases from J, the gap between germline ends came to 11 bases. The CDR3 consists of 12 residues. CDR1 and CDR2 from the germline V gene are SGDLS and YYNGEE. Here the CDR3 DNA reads TGTGCCAGCAGCGAGGCTTTGGGAGAGCAGTACTTC. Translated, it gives CASSEALGEQYF.

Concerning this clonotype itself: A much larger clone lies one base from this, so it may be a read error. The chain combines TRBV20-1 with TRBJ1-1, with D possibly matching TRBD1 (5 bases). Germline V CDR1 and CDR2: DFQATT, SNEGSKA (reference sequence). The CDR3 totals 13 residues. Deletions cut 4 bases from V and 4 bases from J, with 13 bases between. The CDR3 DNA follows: TGCAGTGCTACAGGGAGTAAGAGCACTGAAGCTTTCTTT. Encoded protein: CSATGSKSTEAFF.

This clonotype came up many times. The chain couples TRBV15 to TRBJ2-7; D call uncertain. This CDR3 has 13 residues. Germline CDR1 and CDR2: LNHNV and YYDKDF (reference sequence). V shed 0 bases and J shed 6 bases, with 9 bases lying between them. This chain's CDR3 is CATSRDFSAEQYF. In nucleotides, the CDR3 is TGTGCCACCAGCAGAGATTTTTCCGCCGAGCAGTACTTC.

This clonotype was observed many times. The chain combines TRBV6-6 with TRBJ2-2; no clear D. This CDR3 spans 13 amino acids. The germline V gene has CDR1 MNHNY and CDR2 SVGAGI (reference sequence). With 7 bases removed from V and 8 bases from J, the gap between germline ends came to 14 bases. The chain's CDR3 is CASTAGPRGELFF. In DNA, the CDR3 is TGTGCCAGCACCGCCGGTCCGCGAGGGGAGCTGTTTTTT.

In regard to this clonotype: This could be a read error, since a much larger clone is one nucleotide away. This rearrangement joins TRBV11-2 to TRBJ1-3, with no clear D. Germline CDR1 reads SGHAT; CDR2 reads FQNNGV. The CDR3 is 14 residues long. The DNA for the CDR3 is TGTGCCAGCAGCTTAGTTGGAAAGGGAAACATCATATATTTT. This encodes CASSLVGKGNIIYF.

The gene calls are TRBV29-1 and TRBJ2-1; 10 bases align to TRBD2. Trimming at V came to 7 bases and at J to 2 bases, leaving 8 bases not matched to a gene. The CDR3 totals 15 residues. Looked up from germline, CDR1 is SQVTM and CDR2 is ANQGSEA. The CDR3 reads CSAEGTSETYNEQFF. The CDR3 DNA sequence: TGCAGCGCCGAGGGGACTAGCGAGACCTACAATGAGCAGTTCTTC.

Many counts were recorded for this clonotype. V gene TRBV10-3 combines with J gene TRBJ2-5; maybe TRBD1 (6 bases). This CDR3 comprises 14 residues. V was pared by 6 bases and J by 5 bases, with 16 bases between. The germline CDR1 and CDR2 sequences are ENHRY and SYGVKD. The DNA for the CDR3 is TGTGCCATCAGACCAGGACAGCTGGCGGAGACCCAGTACTTC. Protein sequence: CAIRPGQLAETQYF.

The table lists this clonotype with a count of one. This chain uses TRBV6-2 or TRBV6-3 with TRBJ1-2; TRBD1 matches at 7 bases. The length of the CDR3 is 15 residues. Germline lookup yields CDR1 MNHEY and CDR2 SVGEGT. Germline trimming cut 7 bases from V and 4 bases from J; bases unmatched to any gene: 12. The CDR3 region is CASTRLDRASYGYTF. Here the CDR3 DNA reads TGTGCCAGCACCAGACTAGACAGGGCGAGCTATGGCTACACCTTC.

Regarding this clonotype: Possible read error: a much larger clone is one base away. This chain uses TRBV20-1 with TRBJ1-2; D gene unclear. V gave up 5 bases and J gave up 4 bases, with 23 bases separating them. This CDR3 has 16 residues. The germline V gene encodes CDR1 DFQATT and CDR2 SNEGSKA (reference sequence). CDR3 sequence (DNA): TGCAGTGCTTACCAATGGCTGTTTCGAAAGACCTATGGCTACACCTTC. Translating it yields CSAYQWLFRKTYGYTF.

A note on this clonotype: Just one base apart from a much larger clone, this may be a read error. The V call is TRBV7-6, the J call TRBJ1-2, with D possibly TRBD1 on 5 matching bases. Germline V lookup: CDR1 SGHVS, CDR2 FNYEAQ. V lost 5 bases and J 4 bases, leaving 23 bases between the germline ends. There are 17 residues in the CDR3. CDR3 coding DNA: TGTGCCAGCAGCATTGGACATGAATTTCGAAAGACCTATGGCTACACCTTC. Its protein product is CASSIGHEFRKTYGYTF.

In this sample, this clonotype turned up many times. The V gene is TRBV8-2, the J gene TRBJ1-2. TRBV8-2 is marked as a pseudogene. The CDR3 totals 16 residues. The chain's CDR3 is CGSVKNDSRKTYGYTF. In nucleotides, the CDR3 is TGTGGCAGTGTGAAGAATGATAGCCGAAAGACCTATGGCTACACCTTC.

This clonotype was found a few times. CDR3: CASSLLGWDSYNEQFF. CDR3 DNA sequence: TGTGCCAGCAGCCTTTTAGGGTGGGACTCCTACAATGAGCAGTTCTTC. The J gene is TRBJ2-1, the V gene TRBV14; D ambiguous. Germline V gene sequence: CDR1 SGHDN, CDR2 FVKESK. V was cut by 4 bases and J by 0 bases, with 13 bases left in between. This CDR3 contains 16 residues.

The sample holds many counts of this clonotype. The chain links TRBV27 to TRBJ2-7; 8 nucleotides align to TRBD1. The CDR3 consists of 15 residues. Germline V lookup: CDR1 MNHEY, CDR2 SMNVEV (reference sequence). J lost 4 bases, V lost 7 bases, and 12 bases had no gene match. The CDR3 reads CASISLTGEYYEQYF. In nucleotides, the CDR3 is TGTGCCAGCATTTCTTTGACAGGGGAATATTACGAGCAGTACTTC.

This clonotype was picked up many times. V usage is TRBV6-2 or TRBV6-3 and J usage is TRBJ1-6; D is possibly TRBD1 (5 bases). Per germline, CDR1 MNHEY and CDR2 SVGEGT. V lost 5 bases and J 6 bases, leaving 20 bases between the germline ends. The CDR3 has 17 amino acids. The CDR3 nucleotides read TGTGCCAGCAGTACAGGTGCAGGGTCGGAGTCTAATTCACCCCTCCACTTT. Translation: CASSTGAGSESNSPLHF.

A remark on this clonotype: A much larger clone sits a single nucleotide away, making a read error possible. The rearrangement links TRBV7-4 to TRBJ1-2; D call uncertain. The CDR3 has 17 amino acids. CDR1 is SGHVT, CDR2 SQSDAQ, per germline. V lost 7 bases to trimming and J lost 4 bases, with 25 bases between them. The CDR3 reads CASNSPSSARKTYGYTF. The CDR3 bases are TGTGCCAGCAACTCGCCCAGTTCAGCTCGAAAGACCTATGGCTACACCTTC. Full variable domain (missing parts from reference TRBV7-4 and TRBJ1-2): GAGVSQSPRYKVAKRGRDVALRCDSISGHVTLYWYRQTLGQGSEVLTYSQSDAQRDKSGRPSGRFSAERPERSVSTLKIQRTEQGDSAVYLCASNSPSSARKTYGYTFGSGTRLTVV.

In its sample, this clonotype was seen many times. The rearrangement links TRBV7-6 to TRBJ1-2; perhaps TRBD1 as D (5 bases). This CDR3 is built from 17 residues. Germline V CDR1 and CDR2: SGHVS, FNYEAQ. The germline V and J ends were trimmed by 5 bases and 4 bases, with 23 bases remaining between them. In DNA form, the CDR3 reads TGTGCCAGCAGCCAGGGCTATGAATCTCGAAAGACCTATGGCTACACCTTC. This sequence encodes CASSQGYESRKTYGYTF. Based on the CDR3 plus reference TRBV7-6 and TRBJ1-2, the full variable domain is GAGVSQSPRYKVTKRGQDVALRCDPISGHVSLYWYRQALGQGPEFLTYFNYEAQQDKSGLPNDRFSAERPEGSISTLTIQRTEQRDSAMYRCASSQGYESRKTYGYTFGSGTRLTVV.

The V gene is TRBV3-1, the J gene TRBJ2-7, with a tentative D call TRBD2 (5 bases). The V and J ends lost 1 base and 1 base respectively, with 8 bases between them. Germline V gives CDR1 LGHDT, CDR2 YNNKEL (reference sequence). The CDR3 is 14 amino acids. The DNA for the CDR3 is TGTGCCAGCAGCCAAGTATCGGGGTCCTACGAGCAGTACTTC. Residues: CASSQVSGSYEQYF.

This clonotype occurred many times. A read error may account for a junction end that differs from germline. In DNA, the CDR3 is TGTGCCAGCTCACCACGAGTGTCCTCCGAGCAGTACTTC. It specifies CASSPRVSSEQYF. The J gene is TRBJ2-7, the V gene TRBV18, with D hard to call. CDR1 is KGHSH and CDR2 is LQKENI in the germline V gene. The CDR3 contains 13 residues.

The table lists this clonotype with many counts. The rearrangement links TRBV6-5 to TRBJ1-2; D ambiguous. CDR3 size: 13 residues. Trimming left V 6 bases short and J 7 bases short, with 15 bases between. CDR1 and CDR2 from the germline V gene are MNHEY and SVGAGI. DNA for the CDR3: TGTGCCAGCAGAAAAAGGGATAATACTGGCTACACCTTC. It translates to CASRKRDNTGYTF.

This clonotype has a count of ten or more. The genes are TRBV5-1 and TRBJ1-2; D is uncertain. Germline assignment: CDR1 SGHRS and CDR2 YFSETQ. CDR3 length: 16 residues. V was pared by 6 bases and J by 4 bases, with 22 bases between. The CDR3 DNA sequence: TGCGCCAGCATCTTAACATCGGTTCGAAAGACCTATGGCTACACCTTC. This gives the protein CASILTSVRKTYGYTF.

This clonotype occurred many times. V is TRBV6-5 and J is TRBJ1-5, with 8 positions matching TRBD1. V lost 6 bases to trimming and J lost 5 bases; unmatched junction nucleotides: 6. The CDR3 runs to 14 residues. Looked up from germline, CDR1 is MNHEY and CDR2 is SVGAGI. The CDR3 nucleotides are TGTGCCAGCAGCCCTGACAGGGGAGATCAGCCCCAGCATTTT. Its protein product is CASSPDRGDQPQHF.

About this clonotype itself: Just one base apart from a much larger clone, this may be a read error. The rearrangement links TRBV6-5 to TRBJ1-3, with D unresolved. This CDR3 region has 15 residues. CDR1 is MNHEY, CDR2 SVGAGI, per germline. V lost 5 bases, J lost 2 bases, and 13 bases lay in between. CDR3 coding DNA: TGTGCCAGCAGTGGAGGTCAGGCCACTGGAAACACCATATATTTT. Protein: CASSGGQATGNTIYF.

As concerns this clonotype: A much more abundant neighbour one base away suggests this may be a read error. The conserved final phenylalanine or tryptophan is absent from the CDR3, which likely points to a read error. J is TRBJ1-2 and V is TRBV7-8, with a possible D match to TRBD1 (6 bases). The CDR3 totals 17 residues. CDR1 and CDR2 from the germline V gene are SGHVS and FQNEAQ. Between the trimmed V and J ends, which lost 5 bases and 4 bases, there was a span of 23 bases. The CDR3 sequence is CASSITGFTRKTYGYTS. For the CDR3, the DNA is TGTGCCAGCAGCATAACAGGGTTTACCCGAAAGACCTATGGCTACACCTCC.

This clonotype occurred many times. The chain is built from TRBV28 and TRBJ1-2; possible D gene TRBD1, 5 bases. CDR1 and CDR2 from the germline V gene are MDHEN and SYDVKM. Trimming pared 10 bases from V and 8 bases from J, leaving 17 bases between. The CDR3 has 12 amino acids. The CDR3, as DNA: TGTGCCATCTCGGGGGGGACTCGGGGCTACACCTTC. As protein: CAISGGTRGYTF.

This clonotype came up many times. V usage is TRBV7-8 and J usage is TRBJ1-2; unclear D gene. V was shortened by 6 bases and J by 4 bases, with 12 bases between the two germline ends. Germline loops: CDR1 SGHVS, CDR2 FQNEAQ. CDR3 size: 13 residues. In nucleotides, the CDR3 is TGTGCCAGCAGGTCGATAGAATCCTATGGCTACACCTTC. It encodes CASRSIESYGYTF.